Following are 11 T cell receptor beta chains from one sample sequenced in a study of blood T cell repertoires in COVID-19 (dated by TCRdb to the early 2020s). Libraries were built with the immunoSEQ multiplex PCR assay. TCRdb carries this immuneACCESS record with in-frame sequences only. Its versions omit some clonotypes, under half of them owing to an unresolved V gene in the studies checked, with the rest unexplained. The sample table holds 200,000 to 250,000 clones, of which 80% to 85% were seen once. The ten largest account for about 2.3% of the sample. The specimen sequenced was peripheral blood. These receptor sequences come from a woman aged 60-70 years with acute or convalescent COVID-19.

CDR3 nucleotide sequence: TGTGCCAGCAGCGGCGGGGGAACTAATGAAAAACTGTTTTTT. Its protein product is CASSGGGTNEKLFF. The chain couples TRBV9 to TRBJ1-4; D may be TRBD1 (5 bases). Germline loops: CDR1 SGDLS, CDR2 YYNGEE. V dropped 3 bases and J dropped 1 base, with 7 bases sitting between them. This CDR3 has 14 residues.

This clone showed up just a few times. The rearrangement uses TRBV11-2 and TRBJ1-1; the match to TRBD1 covers 7 bases. Germline lookup yields CDR1 SGHAT and CDR2 FQNNGV. The length of the CDR3 is 18 residues. V shed 0 bases and J 1 base; nucleotides not matched to a gene: 11. The CDR3 bases are TGTGCCAGCAGCTTAGATTCGTGGGCAGGGGGTGGGAACACTGAAGCTTTCTTT. It yields the protein CASSLDSWAGGGNTEAFF.

The chain carries TRBV11-2 and TRBJ2-4, with TRBD2 matching 15 bases. V lost 5 bases and J lost 0; bases outside the gene matches: 8. CDR3 length equals 19 residues. Germline loops: CDR1 SGHAT, CDR2 FQNNGV. In nucleotides, the CDR3 is TGTGCCAGCAGCGAGGGACTAGCGGGGGGCGGGATAGCCAAAAACATTCAGTACTTC. Protein product: CASSEGLAGGGIAKNIQYF.

The rearrangement uses TRBV4-2 and TRBJ2-2, with TRBD2 matching 15 bases. This CDR3 has 16 amino acids. Trimming removed 5 bases from V and 3 bases from J; junction bases left unmatched: 1. Per germline, CDR1 LGHNA and CDR2 YNFKEQ. The CDR3 DNA is TGTGCCAGCAGCGGGACTAGCGGGGGGCACACCGGGGAGCTGTTTTTT. Its translation is CASSGTSGGHTGELFF.

This chain connects TRBV28 to TRBJ2-7; D is possibly TRBD1 (5 bases). The CDR3 spans 15 residues. V dropped 7 bases and J dropped 3 bases, with 19 bases sitting between them. The germline V gene encodes CDR1 MDHEN and CDR2 SYDVKM. For the CDR3, the DNA is TGTGCCAGCATCGGACACGGGCGTAGAAGCTACGAGCAGTACTTC. Encoded protein: CASIGHGRRSYEQYF.

The J gene is TRBJ2-7, the V gene TRBV6-6; the D gene is possibly TRBD2 (6 bases). With 4 bases removed from V and 3 bases from J, the gap between germline ends came to 10 bases. This CDR3 spans 13 amino acids. Germline V gene lookup returns CDR1 MNHNY and CDR2 SVGAGI (reference sequence). The CDR3 is CASSSGLLYEQYF. CDR3 nucleotide sequence: TGTGCCAGCAGTTCGGGACTGCTCTACGAGCAGTACTTC.

The chain recombines TRBV4-1 with TRBJ1-5; the D gene is possibly TRBD1 (5 bases). Germline values: CDR1 MGHRA, CDR2 YSYEKL. V lost 0 bases and J lost 4, with 16 bases in between. The CDR3 is 17 residues long. As DNA, the CDR3 is TGCGCCAGCAGCCAAGATGCCTTTAAGGACACTAATCAGCCCCAGCATTTT. Residues: CASSQDAFKDTNQPQHF.

V gene TRBV7-9 combines with J gene TRBJ1-2; 7 bases are shared with TRBD1. The V gene's germline CDR1 is SEHNR and CDR2 FQNEAQ (reference sequence). The CDR3 spans 13 residues. Trimming cost V 6 bases and J 7 bases; bases outside gene matches: 8. CDR3 protein: CASRLTGDRGYTF. The DNA for the CDR3 is TGTGCCAGCAGACTCACAGGGGACCGTGGCTACACCTTC.

The chain joins TRBV7-9 to TRBJ2-1; possible D gene TRBD1, 6 bases. V was clipped by 2 bases and J by 5 bases, with 13 bases between them. Per the germline V gene, CDR1 is SEHNR and CDR2 is FQNEAQ (reference sequence). There are 15 residues in the CDR3. CDR3 in amino acids: CASSLKGQHDNEQFF. CDR3 in DNA: TGTGCCAGCAGCTTAAAGGGACAACATGACAATGAGCAGTTCTTC.

V is TRBV4-1 and J is TRBJ2-1, with 14 bases aligning to TRBD2. CDR1 MGHRA and CDR2 YSYEKL come from the germline V gene. Losses at the gene ends were 6 bases for V and 2 bases for J; bases not matched to a gene: 9. The CDR3 spans 18 residues. CDR3 region: CASSLGLAGASTYNEQFF. CDR3 bases: TGCGCCAGCAGTCTGGGACTAGCGGGGGCCTCAACCTACAATGAGCAGTTCTTC.

The rearrangement joins TRBV3-1 (or the pseudogene TRBV3-2) to TRBJ2-3; TRBD2 matches 10 bases. The CDR3 is made up of 15 amino acids. After removal of 1 base from V and 8 bases from J, the junction contained 6 bases not matched to a gene. Germline V gene sequence: CDR1 LGHDT, CDR2 YNNKEL (reference sequence). CDR3 residues: CASSQGAGGPRTQYF. In DNA, the CDR3 is TGTGCCAGCAGCCAAGGAGCGGGGGGGCCGCGTACGCAGTATTTT.